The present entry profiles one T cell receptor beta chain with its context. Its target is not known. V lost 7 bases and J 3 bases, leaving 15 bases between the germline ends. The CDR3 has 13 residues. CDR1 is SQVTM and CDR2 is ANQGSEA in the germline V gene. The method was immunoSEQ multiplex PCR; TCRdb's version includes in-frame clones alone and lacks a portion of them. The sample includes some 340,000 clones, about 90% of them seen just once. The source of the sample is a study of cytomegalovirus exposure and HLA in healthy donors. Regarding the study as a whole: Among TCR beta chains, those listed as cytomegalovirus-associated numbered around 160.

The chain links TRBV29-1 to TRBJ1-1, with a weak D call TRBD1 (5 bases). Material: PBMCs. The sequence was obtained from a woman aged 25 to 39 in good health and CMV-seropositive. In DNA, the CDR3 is TGCAGCGCCGGCGGGGGAGTGGACACTGAAGCTTTCTTT. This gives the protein CSAGGGVDTEAFF.